The entry below gives a single T cell receptor (beta chain) sequence along with its context. Its antigen is currently unknown. Assay used: immunoSEQ multiplex PCR; TCRdb lists only in-frame clones, some missing. The sample lists some 70,000 clones; around 82% were seen once. V was clipped by 7 bases and J by 6 bases, with 16 bases between them. Germline loops: CDR1 SNHLY, CDR2 FYNNEI. The CDR3 runs to 13 residues. The data derive from a study of T cell responses to AZD1222 COVID-19 vaccine. Points from the study as a whole: It should be noted that donors were predominantly white British and more often female, and clonal diversity was possibly underestimated. AZD1222 recipients seropositive at baseline numbered only six.

The specimen was peripheral blood, collected on day 0 of AZD1222 vaccination. The clonotype originates from an adult in good health. This chain links TRBV2 with TRBJ2-7; D remains ambiguous. CDR3 sequence reads: CASKLTIPGEQYF. CDR3 bases: TGTGCCAGCAAGCTGACCATCCCGGGCGAGCAGTACTTC.